The T cell receptor (beta chain) under discussion was sequenced for a study of cytomegalovirus exposure and HLA in healthy donors. At the level of the study: Unique TCR beta sequences numbering 117 million came from around 180 million T cells in an earlier analysis. Study findings and constraints: A later analysis found most CMV-associated TCR beta chains apparently HLA-restricted. Productive rates of about 90% or about 30% were seen for most TCR beta V segments in an earlier analysis.

PCR involved 60 Vbeta and 13 Jbeta primers. Measured with immunoSEQ multiplex PCR; TCRdb has only the in-frame clones, and not every one. The table includes nearly 80,000 clones, 60% to 80% detected once. This clone turned up a few times. As yet, its antigen is unknown. Looked up from germline, CDR1 is SGHNT and CDR2 is YYREEE (reference sequence). The CDR3 runs 13 residues. V gave up 4 bases and J gave up 1 base, with 6 bases separating them. The chain recombines TRBV5-4 with TRBJ2-1; D is undetermined. Sequenced input: PBMCs. The sequence came from a woman aged 40 to 49 in good health and CMV-seropositive. CDR3: CASSQASYNEQFF. The CDR3 DNA follows: TGTGCCAGCAGCCAGGCTTCCTACAATGAGCAGTTCTTC. The complete variable domain, with remaining parts taken from reference TRBV5-4 and TRBJ2-1, reads ETGVTQSPTHLIKTRGQQVTLRCSSQSGHNTVSWYQQALGQGPQFIFQYYREEENGRGNFPPRFSGLQFPNYSSELNVNALELDDSALYLCASSQASYNEQFFGPGTRLTVL.